The 10 T cell receptor beta chains listed next were all sequenced from one sample in a study of cytotoxic CD8 clonotypes in ibrutinib-treated CLL. The protocol was immunoSEQ multiplex PCR, while the TCRdb copy is restricted to in-frame clones and leaves out a portion. Among 250,000 to 350,000 clones listed, around 76% were seen once. The material was PBMCs, obtained at disease progression, from a patient treated with ibrutinib. These receptors were taken from a human donor with chronic lymphocytic leukemia.

This chain links TRBV11-2 with TRBJ1-3, with D unclear. Germline CDR1 and CDR2: SGHAT and FQNNGV. The CDR3 contains 14 residues. V shed 1 base and J shed 4 bases, with 8 bases lying between them. In nucleotides, the CDR3 is TGTGCCAGCAGCTTAGTAGTCGGAGGAAACACCATATATTTT. Amino acid sequence: CASSLVVGGNTIYF.

The genes are TRBV9 and TRBJ2-7; 12 bases map to TRBD2. This CDR3 is built from 16 residues. From germline, CDR1 is SGDLS and CDR2 YYNGEE. With V trimmed by 4 bases and J by 2 bases, 7 bases remained unmatched. This CDR3 is CASSPSGLAGTYEQYF. The CDR3 DNA sequence: TGTGCCAGCAGCCCCTCTGGACTAGCGGGGACCTACGAGCAGTACTTC.

This clone was found a few times. The rearrangement links TRBV7-8 to TRBJ2-7; D uncertain. The V end lost 1 base, the J end lost 2 bases, and 12 bases lay between the germline ends. The CDR3 contains 15 residues. CDR1 and CDR2 from the germline V gene are SGHVS and FQNEAQ. CDR3 amino acids: CASSLVYAGAYEQYF. For the CDR3, the DNA is TGTGCCAGCAGCTTAGTATATGCAGGAGCCTACGAGCAGTACTTC.

The chain uses TRBV4-2 and TRBJ1-2; D not certain. The CDR3 is made up of 14 amino acids. With 1 base removed from V and 0 bases from J, the gap between germline ends came to 6 bases. From germline, CDR1 is LGHNA and CDR2 YNFKEQ. In DNA form, the CDR3 reads TGTGCCAGCAGCCAAGCCTCGCCTAACTATGGCTACACCTTC. Translating gives CASSQASPNYGYTF.

The chain carries TRBV9 and TRBJ1-3, with D possibly being TRBD1 (5 bases). V was clipped by 0 bases and J by 2 bases, with 12 bases between them. The CDR3 spans 16 residues. The germline V gene has CDR1 SGDLS and CDR2 YYNGEE. The CDR3 loop is CASSVAAGLTGNTIYF. CDR3 in DNA: TGTGCCAGCAGCGTAGCTGCAGGGTTAACTGGAAACACCATATATTTT.

The rearrangement joins TRBV12-5 to TRBJ2-1; D not certain. The CDR3 spans 16 residues. Between the trimmed V and J ends, which lost 0 bases and 6 bases, there was a span of 15 bases. Germline-derived CDR1 and CDR2 are LGHNT and FRNRAP. The CDR3 is CASGLVRGVGSNEQFF. CDR3 sequence (DNA): TGTGCTAGTGGTTTGGTACGAGGCGTTGGATCCAATGAGCAGTTCTTC.

This chain connects TRBV18 to TRBJ2-7; 10 nucleotides line up with TRBD1. J gave up 2 bases and V 1 base, and 2 bases lay outside the gene matches. There are 15 residues in the CDR3. Germline lookup yields CDR1 KGHSH and CDR2 LQKENI. The CDR3 region has the DNA TGTGCCAGCTCACCACTGGGACAGGGGCCCTACGAGCAGTACTTC. Translated, it gives CASSPLGQGPYEQYF.

The chain combines TRBV4-3 with TRBJ1-1; D gene unclear. V was pared by 0 bases and J by 5 bases, with 10 bases between. The CDR3 contains 14 residues. The V gene's germline CDR1 is LGHNA and CDR2 YSLEER. CDR3: CASSQEFSGTEAFF. In DNA form, the CDR3 reads TGCGCCAGCAGCCAAGAATTCAGTGGGACTGAAGCTTTCTTT.

The V and J genes are TRBV7-6 and TRBJ2-7; TRBD1 aligns across 8 bases. The V segment lost 5 bases and the J segment 7 bases; nucleotides outside the gene matches: 4. This CDR3 has 12 residues. Germline V CDR1 and CDR2: SGHVS, FNYEAQ. DNA of the CDR3: TGTGCCAGCAGCAAACAGGGGGAAGAGCAGTACTTC. This translates into CASSKQGEEQYF. Variable domain in full (rest from reference TRBV7-6 and TRBJ2-7): GAGVSQSPRYKVTKRGQDVALRCDPISGHVSLYWYRQALGQGPEFLTYFNYEAQQDKSGLPNDRFSAERPEGSISTLTIQRTEQRDSAMYRCASSKQGEEQYFGPGTRLTVT.

The J gene is TRBJ2-1, the V gene TRBV10-2; 13 bases are a match to TRBD2. The CDR3 extends over 17 amino acids. Trimming at V came to 2 bases and at J to 8 bases, leaving 9 bases not matched to a gene. Germline-derived CDR1 and CDR2 are WSHSY and SAAADI. The CDR3 is CASSETSGRAERDEQFF. The CDR3 nucleotides are TGCGCCAGCAGTGAGACTAGCGGGAGGGCCGAGCGGGATGAGCAGTTCTTC.